These T cell receptor beta chains were read from a single sample in a study of blood T cell repertoires in COVID-19. TCRdb's copy holds only in-frame clones and misses some; the assay was immunoSEQ multiplex PCR. Here the sample spans about 270,000 clones, around nine tenths being singletons. Material: peripheral blood. These receptors originate from a middle-aged man with active or convalescent COVID-19. CDR3s include the opening cysteine and the closing phenylalanine or tryptophan. D genes are given only for firm matches. Part of the rows lack a size; the others show once, few, many or a class for expanded clones.

j_gene,d_gene,v_gene,abundance,CDR3aa,CDR3nt
TRBJ2-1,TRBD2,TRBV4-2,.,CASSRRRDTGTSGEASSYNEQFF,TGTGCCAGCAGCCGACGCCGGGACACCGGGACTAGCGGAGAAGCAAGCTCCTACAATGAGCAGTTCTTC
TRBJ1-1,.,TRBV9,.,CASSLTGAGRTEAFF,TGTGCCAGCAGTCTTACCGGGGCGGGGCGGACTGAAGCTTTCTTT
TRBJ1-1,TRBD1,TRBV3-1/TRBV3-2,.,CASSQAFGQAGEAFF,TGTGCCAGCAGCCAAGCCTTTGGACAGGCGGGTGAAGCTTTCTTT
TRBJ2-1,.,TRBV7-6,.,CASSSRTGGYNEQFF,TGTGCCAGCAGCTCAAGGACTGGGGGGTACAATGAGCAGTTCTTC
TRBJ2-5,.,TRBV27,.,CASRALVGTGETQYF,TGTGCCAGCAGGGCCCTAGTGGGGACTGGGGAGACCCAGTACTTC
TRBJ2-2,TRBD2,TRBV19,.,CASSIGGTTTGELFF,TGTGCCAGTAGTATAGGGGGGACTACAACCGGGGAGCTGTTTTTT
TRBJ2-5,.,TRBV7-9,.,CASSSQETQYF,TGTGCCAGCAGCTCGCAAGAGACCCAGTACTTC
TRBJ2-5,.,TRBV2,once,CASSDDGEGETQYF,TGTGCCAGCAGTGACGACGGGGAAGGGGAGACCCAGTACTTC
TRBJ1-1,TRBD1,TRBV2,.,CASRVPDRVGTEAFF,TGTGCCAGCAGAGTACCGGACAGGGTAGGCACTGAAGCTTTCTTT
TRBJ2-7,.,TRBV5-6,.,CASSPGSYEQYF,TGTGCCAGCAGCCCAGGCTCCTACGAGCAGTACTTC
TRBJ2-1,TRBD1,TRBV7-9,many,CASSLSGTGGNEQFF,TGTGCCAGCAGCTTATCAGGGACAGGGGGGAATGAGCAGTTCTTC
TRBJ2-7,TRBD2,TRBV4-2,.,CASSLGRAGVVHEQYF,TGTGCCAGCAGCCTTGGAAGAGCGGGAGTCGTCCACGAGCAGTACTTC
TRBJ2-1,TRBD2,TRBV6-1,.,CASSEMGTTTNEQFF,TGTGCCAGCAGTGAAATGGGGACTACTACCAATGAGCAGTTCTTC
TRBJ2-5,TRBD1,TRBV7-9,.,CASSTTGWQETQYF,TGTGCCAGCAGCACGACAGGGTGGCAAGAGACCCAGTACTTC
TRBJ2-7,TRBD1,TRBV24-1,many,CATSDPGRQGSYEQYF,TGTGCCACCAGTGATCCAGGGAGACAGGGGAGTTACGAGCAGTACTTC
TRBJ1-3,TRBD1,TRBV5-1,.,CASSRGQGTGNTIYF,TGCGCCAGCAGTAGGGGACAGGGAACTGGAAACACCATATATTTT
TRBJ2-2,.,TRBV2,once,CASSPQGPPTGELFF,TGTGCCAGCAGCCCCCAGGGGCCCCCCACCGGGGAGCTGTTTTTT
TRBJ2-7,TRBD2,TRBV7-9,.,CASSPRVMFSGGAIYEQYF,TGTGCCAGCAGCCCAAGGGTAATGTTTAGCGGGGGGGCCATCTACGAGCAGTACTTC
TRBJ2-3,.,TRBV2,few,CASSGLSIATDTQYF,TGTGCCAGCAGTGGTCTCTCTATCGCGACAGATACGCAGTATTTT
TRBJ2-1,.,TRBV29-1,.,CSVDPNRYNEQFF,TGCAGCGTGGACCCAAACAGGTACAATGAGCAGTTCTTC
TRBJ2-7,TRBD1,TRBV5-6,.,CASSLARDRGSTYEQYF,TGTGCCAGCAGCTTGGCCAGAGACAGGGGCTCCACCTACGAGCAGTACTTC
TRBJ1-4,.,TRBV30,.,CAWGEGSANEKLFF,TGTGCCTGGGGGGAGGGCTCGGCTAATGAAAAACTGTTTTTT
TRBJ1-6,.,TRBV5-4,.,CASTKREVNSPLHF,TGTGCCAGCACGAAAAGGGAGGTTAATTCACCCCTCCACTTT
TRBJ1-1,.,TRBV6-5,.,CASKPPGGNEAFF,TGTGCCAGCAAGCCCCCGGGGGGAAATGAAGCTTTCTTT